A single sample gave rise to the 26 T cell receptor beta chains below, sequenced in a study of human T cells and chemical hapten exposure. Noted time point: patch test 2, 6 weeks after DPC sensitization. The treatment: therapeutic diphenylcyclopropenone sensitization with weekly scalp DPC. Each CDR3 protein gets one entry after TCRdb re-called the RACE reads with MiXCR. The top ten hold under 2.5% of the sample, which has 85,000 to 95,000 distinct CDR3 sequences, approximately 10% seen once. The source was whole blood, collected in connection with sensitization to the hapten diphenylcyclopropenone (DPC). The receptors shown here come from a middle-aged man with alopecia areata. Some clones in this sample may be carry-over from other donors' samples.

This clonotype was seen a handful of times. This chain joins TRBV6-2 or TRBV6-3 and TRBJ2-1, with D possibly TRBD1 on 6 matching bases. There are 14 residues in the CDR3. From germline, CDR1 is MNHEY and CDR2 SVGEGT. The V and J ends lost 4 bases and 8 bases respectively, with 15 bases between them. The CDR3 DNA follows: TGTGCCAGCAGTTTATCAGGGGTGACGGATGAGCAGTTCTTC. Translated, it gives CASSLSGVTDEQFF.

The sample holds a few counts of this clonotype. The chain combines TRBV5-6 with TRBJ2-1; TRBD1 aligns across 7 bases. The CDR3 is 14 residues long. V was clipped by 5 bases and J by 10 bases; unmatched bases: 12. Per the germline V gene, CDR1 is SGHDT and CDR2 is YYEEEE. CDR3 sequence reads: CASRGQSLGGEQFF. Written as DNA, the CDR3 is TGTGCCAGCAGGGGACAGTCCCTAGGTGGGGAGCAGTTCTTC.

At least ten counts were recorded for this clonotype. The rearrangement uses TRBV10-3 and TRBJ1-1; the D gene is possibly TRBD1 (6 bases). Per the germline V gene, CDR1 is ENHRY and CDR2 is SYGVKD. CDR3 length: 15 amino acids. V was clipped by 4 bases and J by 3 bases, with 15 bases between them. The CDR3 reads CAISVNRVTDTEAFF. As DNA, the CDR3 is TGTGCCATCAGTGTAAACAGGGTAACCGACACTGAAGCTTTCTTT.

This clonotype was detected a few times. The CDR3 DNA reads TGTGCCAGCAGCGCCTCACTAGCGGGAGGTGGGGAGACCCAGTACTTC. Translation: CASSASLAGGGETQYF. This chain joins TRBV7-2 and TRBJ2-5; TRBD2 aligns across 12 bases. V dropped 5 bases and J dropped 5; count of bases not matched to a gene: 9. Germline V gene sequence: CDR1 SGHTA, CDR2 FQGNSA. The length of the CDR3 is 16 residues.

Ten or more counts support this clonotype. The V and J genes are TRBV4-3 and TRBJ2-3; TRBD2 might be the D (5 bases). Germline CDR1 and CDR2: LGHNA and YSLEER. The CDR3 loop spans 13 amino acids. Trimming cost V 6 bases and J 6 bases, with 13 bases left between them. The CDR3 region is CASSPVATDTQYF. In nucleotides, the CDR3 is TGCGCCAGCAGTCCGGTAGCGACGGATACGCAGTATTTT.

This clonotype was observed many times. The genes are TRBV29-1 and TRBJ1-2; D ambiguous. CDR1 and CDR2 from the germline V gene are SQVTM and ANQGSEA. V was cut by 2 bases and J by 3 bases, with 16 bases left in between. The CDR3 length is 15 residues. Written as DNA, the CDR3 is TGCAGCGTTGAAAAATGGGTCGACGACTACTATGGCTACACCTTC. It encodes CSVEKWVDDYYGYTF.

This clonotype came up a few times. The chain couples TRBV29-1 to TRBJ2-5; TRBD2 aligns across 12 bases. Germline loops: CDR1 SQVTM, CDR2 ANQGSEA. J was trimmed by 5 bases and V by 6 bases; bases with no gene match: 10. The CDR3 totals 15 residues. The DNA of the CDR3 is TGCAGCGTCGGGACTAGCGGGTCGGGGGTGGAGACCCAGTACTTC. Translation: CSVGTSGSGVETQYF.

This clonotype was picked up a small number of times. The chain joins TRBV28 to TRBJ2-7; 7 nucleotides match TRBD1. CDR3 length: 13 amino acids. J was trimmed by 5 bases and V by 7 bases; bases with no gene match: 8. The germline gives CDR1 MDHEN, CDR2 SYDVKM. The CDR3 DNA is TGTGCCAGCACCAATACAGGGGACCACGAGCAGTACGTC. Protein product: CASTNTGDHEQYV.

The chain has TRBV7-9 and TRBJ1-6; no firm D call. Trimming stripped 5 bases from V and 7 bases from J, with 15 bases between. The CDR3 is made up of 15 amino acids. Germline V CDR1 and CDR2: SEHNR, FQNEAQ (reference sequence). In DNA form, the CDR3 reads TGTGCCAGCAGCCGCAGCCCAATATCCAATTCACCCCTCCACTTT. Its translation: CASSRSPISNSPLHF.

This clonotype came up many times. The chain uses TRBV12-3 or TRBV12-4 and TRBJ1-1, with 9 bases fitting TRBD1. The CDR3 spans 14 residues. Germline trimming cut 5 bases from V and 4 bases from J; bases unmatched to any gene: 5. CDR3 residues: CASSKTGGLTEAFF. The CDR3, as DNA: TGTGCCAGCAGTAAAACAGGGGGCCTCACTGAAGCTTTCTTT.

The sample holds many counts of this clonotype. The chain is built from TRBV20-1 and TRBJ2-3; 9 bases match TRBD2. V was pared by 3 bases and J by 0 bases, with 4 bases of the junction left unmatched. The CDR3 runs to 15 residues. The germline V gene encodes CDR1 DFQATT and CDR2 SNEGSKA (reference sequence). The CDR3: CSASLAGTSTDTQYF. The CDR3 bases are TGCAGTGCTAGCCTAGCGGGGACTAGCACAGATACGCAGTATTTT.

Only a few counts were recorded for this clonotype. The V and J genes are TRBV7-9 and TRBJ2-7; 8 bases align to TRBD1. Germline loops: CDR1 SEHNR, CDR2 FQNEAQ (reference sequence). Trimming removed 3 bases from V and 0 bases from J; junction bases left unmatched: 13. The CDR3 is made up of 18 amino acids. The CDR3 sequence is CASSFPIGTGSASYEQYF. The CDR3 DNA follows: TGTGCCAGCAGCTTTCCCATCGGGACAGGTTCAGCCTCCTACGAGCAGTACTTC.

The chain is built from TRBV4-3 and TRBJ2-4; D call uncertain. In germline, CDR1 is LGHNA, CDR2 YSLEER. Trimming cost V 0 bases and J 2 bases, with 11 bases left between them. This CDR3 has 16 amino acids. The CDR3 region has the DNA TGCGCCAGCAGCCAAGAAGGAGCAGGTCCCAAAAACATTCAGTACTTC. Its translation: CASSQEGAGPKNIQYF.

The V and J genes are TRBV2 and TRBJ2-3, with D possibly TRBD2 on 6 matching bases. This CDR3 is built from 14 residues. Germline CDR1 is SNHLY and CDR2 is FYNNEI. V lost 7 bases and J 0 bases, leaving 11 bases between the germline ends. CDR3 sequence reads: CASTRDSSTDTQYF. The CDR3 bases are TGTGCCAGCACGCGGGACTCTAGCACAGATACGCAGTATTTT.

This rearrangement joins TRBV2 to TRBJ2-1; D might be TRBD2 (5 bases). The V and J ends lost 5 bases and 8 bases respectively, with 13 bases between them. The CDR3 spans 13 residues. In germline, CDR1 is SNHLY, CDR2 FYNNEI. Written as DNA, the CDR3 is TGTGCCAGCAGTTCTATCCTAGCACATGAGCAGTTCTTC. The encoded protein is CASSSILAHEQFF.

This clonotype occurred a few times. The genes are TRBV20-1 and TRBJ1-6; D unclear. There are 14 residues in the CDR3. Germline V gene lookup returns CDR1 DFQATT and CDR2 SNEGSKA (reference sequence). The ends were cut back, 3 bases at V and 5 bases at J, with 11 bases in the middle. The CDR3 region has the DNA TGCAGTGCTAGGCGGGTCACAAATAATTCACCCCTCCACTTT. It specifies CSARRVTNNSPLHF.

This chain connects TRBV19 to TRBJ2-3; 11 bases are a match to TRBD2. Germline V gene data show CDR1 as LNHDA and CDR2 as SQIVND (reference sequence). The CDR3 contains 16 residues. Trimming at V came to 3 bases and at J to 4 bases, leaving 6 bases not matched to a gene. CDR3 bases: TGTGCCAGTAGTATCGGGACTAGCGGTGAATCAGATACGCAGTATTTT. It encodes CASSIGTSGESDTQYF.

Only a few counts were recorded for this clonotype. The chain employs TRBV6-1 and TRBJ1-6; D is unresolved. The CDR3 extends over 16 amino acids. The V and J ends lost 1 base and 5 bases respectively, with 12 bases between them. Germline-derived CDR1 and CDR2 are MNHNS and SASEGT. The CDR3 loop is CASSEVGRQNNSPLHF. The CDR3 region has the DNA TGTGCCAGCAGTGAAGTGGGGAGGCAGAATAATTCACCCCTCCACTTT.

The table lists this clonotype with a few counts. The V call is TRBV29-1, the J call TRBJ2-1; D could derive from TRBD1 or TRBD2 (5 bases each). The CDR3 length is 11 residues. Per the germline V gene, CDR1 is SQVTM and CDR2 is ANQGSEA. V lost 5 bases, J lost 8 bases, and 10 bases lay in between. The CDR3 nucleotides read TGCAGCGTTTTTGTGGGGGATGAGCAGTTCTTC. This translates into CSVFVGDEQFF.

This clonotype was recorded a few times. The CDR3 reads CSGRKGVTSYNEQFF. The CDR3 DNA reads as TGCAGCGGTCGAAAAGGGGTGACATCCTACAATGAGCAGTTCTTC. J is TRBJ2-1 and V is TRBV29-1; TRBD1 is a possible D gene (5 bases). V was pared by 7 bases and J by 1 base, with 17 bases between. Germline V gives CDR1 SQVTM, CDR2 ANQGSEA. CDR3 size: 15 residues.

This clonotype has just a few counts. The chain uses TRBV9 and TRBJ2-3; 8 nucleotides agree with TRBD2. This CDR3 has 17 residues. V shed 4 bases, J shed 1 base, and the junction held 11 bases outside the gene matches. Germline CDR1 and CDR2: SGDLS and YYNGEE. This CDR3 reads CASSFTPGGPGTDTQYF. The DNA for the CDR3 is TGTGCCAGCAGCTTTACCCCGGGAGGGCCGGGCACAGATACGCAGTATTTT.

In this sample, this clonotype turned up many times. This chain joins TRBV25-1 and TRBJ2-7; D uncertain. Trimming pared 3 bases from V and 2 bases from J, leaving 8 bases between. This CDR3 contains 13 residues. Germline values: CDR1 MGHDK, CDR2 SYGVNS. CDR3 loop: CASSDWEAYEQYF. The CDR3 DNA reads TGTGCCAGCAGTGATTGGGAAGCCTACGAGCAGTACTTC.

The V call is TRBV11-2, the J call TRBJ1-5; no definite D call. V was clipped by 6 bases and J by 6 bases, with 12 bases between them. The CDR3 is made up of 13 amino acids. Germline CDR1 reads SGHAT; CDR2 reads FQNNGV. The CDR3 coding sequence is TGTGCCAGCAGTCTAGTACTCGGTCAGCCCCAGCATTTT. This encodes CASSLVLGQPQHF.

This clonotype was counted many times. The rearrangement uses TRBV28 and TRBJ1-1; 7 nucleotides match TRBD1. CDR3 size: 15 residues. V was clipped by 3 bases and J by 2 bases; unmatched bases: 6. Per germline, CDR1 MDHEN and CDR2 SYDVKM. The CDR3 loop is CASSLPGTANTEAFF. The CDR3 DNA reads as TGTGCCAGCAGTTTGCCCGGGACAGCAAACACTGAAGCTTTCTTT.

This clonotype was observed many times. CDR3 sequence reads: CASSQTSTDTQYF. CDR3 nucleotides: TGTGCCAGCAGTCAGACTAGCACAGATACGCAGTATTTT. The J gene is TRBJ2-3, the V gene TRBV6-2 or TRBV6-3, with unresolved D. The germline CDR1 and CDR2 sequences are MNHEY and SVGEGT. The CDR3 spans 13 residues. Trimming removed 5 bases from V and 0 bases from J, with 6 bases in between.

This clonotype was seen a few times. This rearrangement joins TRBV7-8 to TRBJ2-7; maybe TRBD2 (5 bases). The germline V gene encodes CDR1 SGHVS and CDR2 FQNEAQ. Deletions cut 2 bases from V and 2 bases from J, with 16 bases between. This CDR3 contains 16 residues. The CDR3 region is CASSLRGSLFTYEQYF. The CDR3 nucleotides read TGTGCCAGCAGCTTAAGAGGGTCCCTATTTACCTACGAGCAGTACTTC.